Listed below are T cell receptor beta chains from one sample, sequenced in a study of blood T cell repertoires in COVID-19. Method: immunoSEQ multiplex PCR; TCRdb's copy keeps in-frame clones and lacks some. The sample yields tens of thousands of clones, 65% to 90% seen once. The sample taken for sequencing was peripheral blood. The source of these receptors is a man aged 60 to 75 with acute or convalescent COVID-19. Each CDR3 is given with its conserved first and last residue. Each record gives: J gene, D gene, V gene, clone size, CDR3 DNA, CDR3 protein. D genes are given only for firm matches. Clone size, where shown, is once, few, many, or a class for clones that have expanded.

J gene: TRBJ2-3
D gene: .
V gene: TRBV4-2
clone size: .
CDR3 DNA: TGTGCCAGCAGCCAAATGACAGGAAGCACAGATACGCAGTATTTT
CDR3 protein: CASSQMTGSTDTQYF

J gene: TRBJ1-3
D gene: TRBD1
V gene: TRBV2
clone size: .
CDR3 DNA: TGTGCCAGTCTCGGACAGGTCTCTGGAAACACCATATATTTT
CDR3 protein: CASLGQVSGNTIYF

J gene: TRBJ1-5
D gene: .
V gene: TRBV4-1
clone size: .
CDR3 DNA: TGCGCCAGCAGCCAAGGGCGGGATCAGCCCCAGCATTTT
CDR3 protein: CASSQGRDQPQHF

J gene: TRBJ1-4
D gene: .
V gene: TRBV27
clone size: once
CDR3 DNA: TGTGCCAGCAGGTCTACCAGGGTCGCTGAAAAACTGTTTTTT
CDR3 protein: CASRSTRVAEKLFF

J gene: TRBJ1-4
D gene: .
V gene: TRBV30
clone size: .
CDR3 DNA: TGTGCCTGGAGTGTACGACAGGCGGGGGCTAATGAAAAACTGTTTTTT
CDR3 protein: CAWSVRQAGANEKLFF

J gene: TRBJ2-7
D gene: .
V gene: TRBV2
clone size: .
CDR3 DNA: TGTGCCAGCAGTGCTAACAGTCTCTCCTACGAGCAGTACTTC
CDR3 protein: CASSANSLSYEQYF

J gene: TRBJ2-4
D gene: .
V gene: TRBV19
clone size: once
CDR3 DNA: TGTGCCAGTAGTCTGCGGGACGGCGAAAACATTCAGTACTTC
CDR3 protein: CASSLRDGENIQYF

J gene: TRBJ2-1
D gene: .
V gene: TRBV2
clone size: .
CDR3 DNA: TGTGCCAGCAGGAGGGAGGATGGATCTTACAATGAGCAGTTCTTC
CDR3 protein: CASRREDGSYNEQFF

J gene: TRBJ2-3
D gene: TRBD2
V gene: TRBV10-3
clone size: .
CDR3 DNA: TGTGCCATCAGTGGATGGGGGGGGGATACGCAGTATTTT
CDR3 protein: CAISGWGGDTQYF

J gene: TRBJ2-7
D gene: TRBD1
V gene: TRBV6-5
clone size: .
CDR3 DNA: TGTGCCAGCAGTTATGGAAGGGGGCAGGCCTACGAGCAGTACTTC
CDR3 protein: CASSYGRGQAYEQYF

J gene: TRBJ2-5
D gene: TRBD2
V gene: TRBV28
clone size: .
CDR3 DNA: TGTGCCAGCAGTTCAGCGGGGGCAGCTCAAGAGACCCAGTACTTC
CDR3 protein: CASSSAGAAQETQYF

J gene: TRBJ2-2
D gene: TRBD2
V gene: TRBV2
clone size: .
CDR3 DNA: TGTGCCAGCAGTGATTTGGGACTAGTCAACACCGGGGAGCTGTTTTTT
CDR3 protein: CASSDLGLVNTGELFF

J gene: TRBJ1-6
D gene: .
V gene: TRBV6-5
clone size: .
CDR3 DNA: TGTGCCAGCAGTTACTCGTCAGGTGTTCTTTCACCCCTCCACTTT
CDR3 protein: CASSYSSGVLSPLHF

J gene: TRBJ2-1
D gene: TRBD2
V gene: TRBV7-9
clone size: few
CDR3 DNA: TGTGCCAGCAGCTTCGTACCGGGACTAGTAATTAGTGAGCAGTTCTTC
CDR3 protein: CASSFVPGLVISEQFF

J gene: TRBJ1-6
D gene: .
V gene: TRBV11-2
clone size: .
CDR3 DNA: TGTGCCAGCTGCCTGGACAGTGTCTCCTATAATTCACCCCTCCACTTT
CDR3 protein: CASCLDSVSYNSPLHF

J gene: TRBJ1-1
D gene: TRBD1
V gene: TRBV4-1
clone size: once
CDR3 DNA: TGCGCCAGCAGCCAAAAAAGGGGGAGACAGGGGGCCTCTCGGGACACTGAAGCTTTCTTT
CDR3 protein: CASSQKRGRQGASRDTEAFF

J gene: TRBJ1-6
D gene: .
V gene: TRBV20-1
clone size: few
CDR3 DNA: TGCAGTGCTAGTACAGGGAATGATTCACCCCTCCACTTT
CDR3 protein: CSASTGNDSPLHF

J gene: TRBJ1-1
D gene: TRBD1
V gene: TRBV27
clone size: .
CDR3 DNA: TGTGCCAGCAGTCCCGGAGACAGGGGTACTGAAGCTTTCTTT
CDR3 protein: CASSPGDRGTEAFF

J gene: TRBJ2-2
D gene: .
V gene: TRBV11-1
clone size: .
CDR3 DNA: TGTGCCAGCAGCTCCACCCAGGGGGGATACACCGGGGAGCTGTTTTTT
CDR3 protein: CASSSTQGGYTGELFF

J gene: TRBJ1-3
D gene: .
V gene: TRBV6-6
clone size: .
CDR3 DNA: TGTGCCAGCACCCCCTCAGGAACTGGAAACACCATATATTTT
CDR3 protein: CASTPSGTGNTIYF

J gene: TRBJ1-4
D gene: .
V gene: TRBV4-1
clone size: .
CDR3 DNA: TGCGCCAGCAGCCAAGCCACAGACGAAAAACTGTTTTTT
CDR3 protein: CASSQATDEKLFF

J gene: TRBJ1-1
D gene: .
V gene: TRBV7-9
clone size: few
CDR3 DNA: TGTGCCAGCAGCTTCAGGAAGAACACTGAAGCTTTCTTT
CDR3 protein: CASSFRKNTEAFF

J gene: TRBJ1-1
D gene: TRBD1
V gene: TRBV5-6
clone size: .
CDR3 DNA: TGTGCCAGCAGCTTGACAGGGGCCGAGTGGAAGGCTTTCTTT
CDR3 protein: CASSLTGAEWKAFF

J gene: TRBJ2-5
D gene: .
V gene: TRBV6-5
clone size: .
CDR3 DNA: TGTGCCAGCAGAATAACTAGAGGGGAGACCCAGTACTTC
CDR3 protein: CASRITRGETQYF

J gene: TRBJ1-6
D gene: .
V gene: TRBV2
clone size: .
CDR3 DNA: TGTGCCAGCAGCGGGGACACCCTTTTACCCCTCCACTTT
CDR3 protein: CASSGDTLLPLHF

J gene: TRBJ1-2
D gene: .
V gene: TRBV7-2
clone size: .
CDR3 DNA: TGTGCCAGCAGCTTAGCCGTATCCCACTATGGCTACACCTTC
CDR3 protein: CASSLAVSHYGYTF

J gene: TRBJ2-1
D gene: TRBD2
V gene: TRBV7-3
clone size: few
CDR3 DNA: TGTGCCAGCAGCCGGACTAGCGGGGGATACAATGAGCAGTTCTTC
CDR3 protein: CASSRTSGGYNEQFF

J gene: TRBJ2-3
D gene: TRBD2
V gene: TRBV12-5
clone size: .
CDR3 DNA: TGTGCTAGTGGTTTGGATTGGGGGGGGGAGGCAGATACGCAGTATTTT
CDR3 protein: CASGLDWGGEADTQYF

J gene: TRBJ1-2
D gene: .
V gene: TRBV4-2
clone size: .
CDR3 DNA: TGTGCCAGCAGCCTTCCGATCCCTGGAGGGCGTCTTGGCTACACCTTC
CDR3 protein: CASSLPIPGGRLGYTF

J gene: TRBJ2-5
D gene: .
V gene: TRBV7-9
clone size: .
CDR3 DNA: TGTGCCAGCAGCCGAGGGGGTTCCGAGACCCAGTACTTC
CDR3 protein: CASSRGGSETQYF

J gene: TRBJ1-1
D gene: .
V gene: TRBV19
clone size: .
CDR3 DNA: TGTGCCAGTAGCCTACGGTATGAAGCTTTCTTT
CDR3 protein: CASSLRYEAFF

J gene: TRBJ2-5
D gene: TRBD2
V gene: TRBV3-1/TRBV3-2
clone size: .
CDR3 DNA: TGTGCCAGCAGCCAAGTCGGGGGGGCTGCAGAGACCCAGTACTTC
CDR3 protein: CASSQVGGAAETQYF

J gene: TRBJ2-7
D gene: TRBD2
V gene: TRBV6-2/TRBV6-3
clone size: .
CDR3 DNA: TGTGCCAGCAGTTACTCGATAGCTAGCGGATACGAGCAGTACTTC
CDR3 protein: CASSYSIASGYEQYF

J gene: TRBJ2-7
D gene: .
V gene: TRBV18
clone size: .
CDR3 DNA: TGTGCCAGCTCAGCAACCTGGGAGCAGAGCTCCTACGAGCAGTACTTC
CDR3 protein: CASSATWEQSSYEQYF

J gene: TRBJ1-4
D gene: TRBD1
V gene: TRBV5-4
clone size: few
CDR3 DNA: TGTGCCAGCAGCCCCCGGGACAGGGGTGGAGAAAAACTGTTTTTT
CDR3 protein: CASSPRDRGGEKLFF

J gene: TRBJ1-4
D gene: .
V gene: TRBV14
clone size: .
CDR3 DNA: TGTGCCAGCAGCCTGGTAGCAACTAATGAAAAACTGTTTTTT
CDR3 protein: CASSLVATNEKLFF

J gene: TRBJ1-1
D gene: .
V gene: TRBV7-2
clone size: .
CDR3 DNA: TGTGCCAGCAGCCGCCAGGGTGGATTGAACACTGAAGCTTTCTTT
CDR3 protein: CASSRQGGLNTEAFF

J gene: TRBJ1-5
D gene: .
V gene: TRBV5-5
clone size: once
CDR3 DNA: TGTGCCAGCAGCTTGGGGCAGGTTCAGCCCCAGCATTTT
CDR3 protein: CASSLGQVQPQHF

J gene: TRBJ2-1
D gene: .
V gene: TRBV3-1/TRBV3-2
clone size: once
CDR3 DNA: TGTGCCAGCAGCCAAGTCGGTAATGAGCAGTTCTTC
CDR3 protein: CASSQVGNEQFF

J gene: TRBJ1-4
D gene: TRBD1
V gene: TRBV5-5
clone size: .
CDR3 DNA: TGTGCCAGCAGCTCCCGGGACAGCACAAATGAAAAACTGTTTTTT
CDR3 protein: CASSSRDSTNEKLFF

J gene: TRBJ1-2
D gene: .
V gene: TRBV28
clone size: .
CDR3 DNA: TGTGCCAGCAGTTCAGGGGCCGGCTATGGCTACACCTTC
CDR3 protein: CASSSGAGYGYTF

J gene: TRBJ1-1
D gene: .
V gene: TRBV7-9
clone size: .
CDR3 DNA: TGTGCCAGCAGCTTAGAAGGGAGAGAAGCTTTCTTT
CDR3 protein: CASSLEGREAFF

J gene: TRBJ1-2
D gene: TRBD1
V gene: TRBV7-2
clone size: .
CDR3 DNA: TGTGCCAGCAGCCGGACAGGGGGAGGTAACTATGGCTACACCTTC
CDR3 protein: CASSRTGGGNYGYTF

J gene: TRBJ2-7
D gene: .
V gene: TRBV27
clone size: .
CDR3 DNA: TGTGCCAGCAGTTTAGAACCCCGACAGACCTTTTCCTACGAGCAGTACTTC
CDR3 protein: CASSLEPRQTFSYEQYF

J gene: TRBJ1-2
D gene: .
V gene: TRBV28
clone size: .
CDR3 DNA: TGTGCCAGCAGGCGGACAGTAGTTAACTATGGCTACACCTTC
CDR3 protein: CASRRTVVNYGYTF

J gene: TRBJ1-4
D gene: TRBD1
V gene: TRBV3-1/TRBV3-2
clone size: .
CDR3 DNA: TGTGCCAGCAGCACACCTGACAGGGTTGGTGAAAAACTGTTTTTT
CDR3 protein: CASSTPDRVGEKLFF

J gene: TRBJ2-5
D gene: TRBD1
V gene: TRBV6-5
clone size: .
CDR3 DNA: TGTGCCAGCAGGGCCGGGACAGGGCGAGCGGCCCAGTACTTC
CDR3 protein: CASRAGTGRAAQYF

J gene: TRBJ2-1
D gene: .
V gene: TRBV19
clone size: .
CDR3 DNA: TGTGCCAGTAGTATAGATACCAGGGTCGGGGAGCAGTTCTTC
CDR3 protein: CASSIDTRVGEQFF

J gene: TRBJ2-3
D gene: TRBD2
V gene: TRBV2
clone size: .
CDR3 DNA: TGTGCCAGCAGCTTGGCGGGGGGGACAGATACGCAGTATTTT
CDR3 protein: CASSLAGGTDTQYF

J gene: TRBJ1-6
D gene: .
V gene: TRBV6-5
clone size: .
CDR3 DNA: TGTGCCAGCAGTCCTGGGGGGGGTAATTCACCCCTCCACTTT
CDR3 protein: CASSPGGGNSPLHF

J gene: TRBJ2-1
D gene: TRBD1
V gene: TRBV19
clone size: once
CDR3 DNA: TGTGCCAGTAGTAAGACAGGGCCTAGGTACAATGAGCAGTTCTTC
CDR3 protein: CASSKTGPRYNEQFF

J gene: TRBJ1-5
D gene: .
V gene: TRBV30
clone size: .
CDR3 DNA: TGTGCCTGGAGTGGCGGCGGCTATCAGCCCCAGCATTTT
CDR3 protein: CAWSGGGYQPQHF

J gene: TRBJ1-4
D gene: .
V gene: TRBV4-2
clone size: .
CDR3 DNA: TGTGCCAGCAGCCAAGGGGCAGGAGGAGATGAAAAACTGTTTTTT
CDR3 protein: CASSQGAGGDEKLFF